These 23 T cell receptor beta chains share one sample of origin, sequenced in a study of neoadjuvant anti-PD-1 for oral cavity cancer. The protocol was immunoSEQ multiplex PCR, while the TCRdb copy is restricted to in-frame clones and leaves out a portion. Of approximately 13,000 clones in the sample, less than 70% were seen once. The input for sequencing was PBMCs, taken before nivolumab (anti-PD-1) treatment. The receptor source for this set is a person aged 40 to 85 with oral cavity squamous cell carcinoma.

The gene calls are TRBV5-1 and TRBJ2-7; 9 nucleotides agree with TRBD2. The germline V gene encodes CDR1 SGHRS and CDR2 YFSETQ. The V segment lost 4 bases and the J segment 3 bases; nucleotides outside the gene matches: 5. The CDR3 spans 14 residues. The chain's CDR3 is CASSLSGSNYEQYF. CDR3 coding DNA: TGCGCCAGCAGCCTTAGCGGGAGCAACTACGAGCAGTACTTC.

This clone was detected only once. V is TRBV6-5 and J is TRBJ1-2, with 9 bases fitting TRBD1. J gave up 3 bases and V 6 bases, and 8 bases lay outside the gene matches. CDR3 length: 15 residues. Germline V lookup: CDR1 MNHEY, CDR2 SVGAGI. CDR3 sequence (DNA): TGTGCCAGCAGCCTACAGGGGGCGCGGGACTATGGCTACACCTTC. This encodes CASSLQGARDYGYTF.

V usage is TRBV11-2 and J usage is TRBJ2-7; TRBD1 aligns across 8 bases. The J segment lost 6 bases and the V segment lost 5 bases, leaving 9 bases of the junction unmatched. The germline V gene has CDR1 SGHAT and CDR2 FQNNGV. The length of the CDR3 is 14 residues. The CDR3 nucleotides are TGTGCCAGCAGCCAGGACAGGGTTCGCCGCGAGCAGTACTTC. Its protein is CASSQDRVRREQYF.

This chain joins TRBV18 and TRBJ1-1; D is unclear. V was trimmed by 2 bases and J by 7 bases, leaving 8 bases between them. Germline assignment: CDR1 KGHSH and CDR2 LQKENI. The CDR3 consists of 12 residues. The CDR3 here is CASSPETNEAFF. The CDR3 DNA sequence: TGTGCCAGCTCACCAGAGACCAATGAAGCTTTCTTT.

This clone was recorded a few times. This chain uses TRBV29-1 with TRBJ1-1, with D tentatively TRBD1 (6 bases). V was cut by 6 bases and J by 3 bases, with 14 bases left in between. The germline V gene encodes CDR1 SQVTM and CDR2 ANQGSEA. The length of the CDR3 is 13 residues. In DNA, the CDR3 is TGCAGCGTCCGGCGGGGGCCCGACACTGAAGCTTTCTTT. This translates into CSVRRGPDTEAFF. Full variable domain (rest looked up from reference TRBV29-1 and TRBJ1-1): SAVISQKPSRDICQRGTSLTIQCQVDSQVTMMFWYRQQPGQSLTLIATANQGSEATYESGFVIDKFPISRPNLTFSTLTVSNMSPEDSSIYLCSVRRGPDTEAFFGQGTRLTVV.

The chain is built from TRBV7-3 and TRBJ2-1, with TRBD2 matching over 10 bases. The CDR3 extends over 14 amino acids. Germline-derived CDR1 and CDR2 are SGHTA and FQGTGA. Trimming removed 3 bases from V and 8 bases from J; junction bases left unmatched: 4. The CDR3 nucleotides read TGTGCCAGCAGCTTGACTAGCGGGTCACATGAGCAGTTCTTC. It specifies CASSLTSGSHEQFF.

The genes are TRBV5-1 and TRBJ1-6; no reliable D call. The germline gives CDR1 SGHRS, CDR2 YFSETQ. V was clipped by 0 bases and J by 9 bases, with 19 bases between them. The CDR3 is 17 amino acids. The CDR3 nucleotides are TGCGCCAGCAGCTTGGATAGCGGTGGGTCTATTCCTTCACCCCTCCACTTT. Its protein product is CASSLDSGGSIPSPLHF. Looking up the rest from reference TRBV5-1 and TRBJ1-6 gives the full variable domain: KAGVTQTPRYLIKTRGQQVTLSCSPISGHRSVSWYQQTPGQGLQFLFEYFSETQRNKGNFPGRFSGRQFSNSRSEMNVSTLELGDSALYLCASSLDSGGSIPSPLHFGNGTRLTVT.

The genes are TRBV6-5 and TRBJ1-1; D uncertain. CDR3 length equals 16 residues. Germline values: CDR1 MNHEY, CDR2 SVGAGI. V lost 4 bases and J 0 bases, leaving 15 bases between the germline ends. For the CDR3, the DNA is TGTGCCAGCAGTTCTTGGGCTACGACGGTGAACACTGAAGCTTTCTTT. Translated, it gives CASSSWATTVNTEAFF.

The CDR3 coding sequence is TGTGCCAGCAGCTTTCGGGGCGGGACTAGCTCCGAGCAGTACTTC. Its translation: CASSFRGGTSSEQYF. The V call is TRBV11-3, the J call TRBJ2-7, with 9 positions matching TRBD2. Trimming cost V 3 bases and J 6 bases; bases outside gene matches: 9. CDR1 and CDR2 from the germline V gene are SGHNT and YENEEA. CDR3 size: 15 residues.

This clone is medium-sized within its sample. CDR3 coding DNA: TGTGCCAGCAGTAAACAGTGGGCCAGGGCGGGCTATGGCTACACCTTC. Translated, it gives CASSKQWARAGYGYTF. The chain recombines TRBV6-6 with TRBJ1-2; D possibly corresponds to TRBD1 (5 bases). CDR1 and CDR2 from the germline V gene are MNHNY and SVGAGI (reference sequence). There are 16 residues in the CDR3. Trimming took off 5 bases at V and 4 bases at J, with 20 bases between the two ends.

V and J are TRBV5-4 and TRBJ1-1; 9 positions agree with TRBD1. After removal of 3 bases from V and 10 bases from J, the junction contained 10 bases not matched to a gene. This CDR3 comprises 14 residues. Germline CDR1 and CDR2: SGHNT and YYREEE (reference sequence). In nucleotides, the CDR3 is TGTGCCAGCAGCTCCAGTTTGACAGGGGGGGGAGCTTTCTTT. This codes for CASSSSLTGGGAFF.

This clone has a single count. V usage is TRBV4-2 and J usage is TRBJ2-3; TRBD2 agrees at 9 bases. The trim removed 4 bases at V and 4 bases at J, leaving 9 bases unmatched. Germline V gene data show CDR1 as LGHNA and CDR2 as YNFKEQ. CDR3 length equals 16 residues. The CDR3 loop reads CASSLSRGGGADTQYF. CDR3 bases: TGTGCCAGCAGCCTATCGCGGGGGGGCGGGGCAGATACGCAGTATTTT.

This clone was picked up a small number of times. This chain uses TRBV19 with TRBJ1-1; perhaps TRBD1 as D (5 bases). The CDR3 is 14 residues long. The germline V gene encodes CDR1 LNHDA and CDR2 SQIVND (reference sequence). V was shortened by 3 bases and J by 1 base, with 9 bases between the two germline ends. The CDR3 sequence is CASSIGQPNTEAFF. The CDR3, as DNA: TGTGCCAGTAGTATCGGACAACCGAACACTGAAGCTTTCTTT.

This clone was seen more than once but under ten times. The V gene is TRBV4-1, the J gene TRBJ1-3; the D gene is possibly TRBD1 (5 bases). The V and J ends lost 1 base and 7 bases respectively, with 17 bases between them. The CDR3 contains 16 residues. Germline values: CDR1 MGHRA, CDR2 YSYEKL. CDR3 in DNA: TGCGCCAGCAGCCAAGTGCGCTCAGGGAGCCTGAACACCATATATTTT. It translates to CASSQVRSGSLNTIYF.

The chain has TRBV27 and TRBJ2-7; D is uncertain. From germline, CDR1 is MNHEY and CDR2 SMNVEV (reference sequence). The CDR3 runs to 15 residues. The germline V and J ends were trimmed by 6 bases and 5 bases, with 20 bases remaining between them. The CDR3 nucleotides read TGTGCCAGCAGACCCGGACGCCTGACTCGCGACGAGCAGTACTTC. As protein: CASRPGRLTRDEQYF.

The chain joins TRBV9 to TRBJ2-3, with 15 bases fitting TRBD2. This CDR3 has 18 amino acids. Germline assignment: CDR1 SGDLS and CDR2 YYNGEE. V was pared by 4 bases and J by 4 bases, with 10 bases of the junction left unmatched. DNA of the CDR3: TGTGCCAGCAGCTTCCGGACTAGCGGGGGGGCGTCGGCAGATACGCAGTATTTT. It specifies CASSFRTSGGASADTQYF.

The V and J genes are TRBV28 and TRBJ1-5, with D maybe TRBD1 (5 bases). The CDR3 has 15 amino acids. The germline CDR1 and CDR2 sequences are MDHEN and SYDVKM. Trimming took 2 bases from V and 7 from J, leaving 15 bases between them. The CDR3 DNA reads as TGTGCCAGCAGTTTACACGGGCGGGGGATGCAGCCCCAGCATTTT. Encoded protein: CASSLHGRGMQPQHF.

A few counts support this clone. V gene TRBV4-1 combines with J gene TRBJ2-1, with TRBD2 matching over 14 bases. Germline loops: CDR1 MGHRA, CDR2 YSYEKL. This CDR3 spans 17 amino acids. V shed 1 base and J 9 bases; nucleotides not matched to a gene: 8. The CDR3 spells CASSQGLAGGPEGEQFF. The CDR3 DNA follows: TGCGCCAGCAGCCAAGGACTAGCGGGAGGGCCTGAGGGTGAGCAGTTCTTC.

This clone turned up a few times. The chain uses TRBV2 and TRBJ2-7, with 8 nucleotides matching TRBD2. This CDR3 comprises 12 residues. The trim removed 6 bases at V and 3 bases at J, leaving 1 base unmatched. CDR1 and CDR2 from the germline V gene are SNHLY and FYNNEI. The CDR3 is CASSGTSYEQYF. The CDR3 bases are TGTGCCAGCAGCGGGACTAGCTACGAGCAGTACTTC.

This clone was counted once. The V call is TRBV9, the J call TRBJ2-7, with D possibly matching TRBD1 (6 bases). Per germline, CDR1 SGDLS and CDR2 YYNGEE. V was shortened by 2 bases and J by 0 bases, with 9 bases between the two germline ends. The CDR3 runs to 14 residues. This CDR3 reads CASSVTGFSYEQYF. CDR3 DNA sequence: TGTGCCAGCAGCGTGACAGGATTCTCCTACGAGCAGTACTTC.

The chain recombines TRBV4-2 with TRBJ2-3, with 7 bases lining up with TRBD2. The CDR3 consists of 14 residues. Trimming removed 7 bases from V and 4 bases from J; junction bases left unmatched: 8. The germline gives CDR1 LGHNA, CDR2 YNFKEQ. CDR3 in DNA: TGTGCCAGCACCCGCCAGGGAGGGTCAGATACGCAGTATTTT. Protein product: CASTRQGGSDTQYF.

This sequence joins TRBV9 and TRBJ1-6; 10 bases align to TRBD1. CDR1 SGDLS and CDR2 YYNGEE come from the germline V gene. J gave up 7 bases and V 3 bases, and 4 bases lay outside the gene matches. The CDR3 sequence is 15 residues long. CDR3 in amino acids: CASSAGTGANSPLHF. Written as DNA, the CDR3 is TGTGCCAGCAGCGCCGGGACAGGGGCCAATTCACCCCTCCACTTT.

The CDR3 coding sequence is TGTGCCAGCAGTCCTTACTTGAACACTGAAGCTTTCTTT. Amino acids: CASSPYLNTEAFF. The chain employs TRBV6-6 and TRBJ1-1; D remains unclear. The V end was cut by 5 bases, the J end by 0 bases, with 7 bases between. This CDR3 has 13 amino acids. Germline CDR1 and CDR2: MNHNY and SVGAGI (reference sequence).